The clone carrying this TCR beta chain was recorded at least ten times. The authors sequenced patients whose flow cytometry had shown CD8+CD57+ cell expansion. The sample belongs to a study of CD8+CD57+ T cells in acquired aplastic anemia. Profiling that covered TCR beta VDJ and CDR3 relied on genomic DNA as its template. TCRdb reprocessed the reads with MiXCR, giving one entry per CDR3 protein. The repertoire holds about 200,000 distinct CDR3 sequences, with about half as singletons. V dropped 4 bases and J dropped 4; count of bases not matched to a gene: 2. The CDR3 runs to 14 residues. Germline assignment: CDR1 ENHRY and CDR2 SYGVKD.

Sequenced input: sorted CD4+, CD8+, or CD8+CD57+ T cells (not recorded which) from PBMCs. This chain links TRBV10-3 with TRBJ2-5; TRBD2 matches 11 bases. The sequence derives from a human donor with aplastic anemia. CDR3 loop: CAISGLAGGETQYF. CDR3 nucleotide sequence: TGTGCCATCAGTGGGCTAGCGGGGGGAGAGACCCAGTACTTC.